This T cell receptor (beta chain) was sequenced in a study of OX40 agonist ivuxolimab in advanced cancers. As for this clone: Antigen specificity is unknown.

The data were produced by immunoSEQ multiplex PCR, yet TCRdb's version contains in-frame clones alone and is incomplete. The sample holds 30,000 to 35,000 clones, about 86% seen once. V lost 4 bases to trimming and J lost 0 bases, with 13 bases between them. There are 16 residues in the CDR3. Looked up from germline, CDR1 is LNHNV and CDR2 is YYDKDF (reference sequence). The study's findings and limits: Also present in some nonresponders was a low level of normalized T-cell clonal expansion.

The chain carries TRBV15 and TRBJ2-1, with D perhaps TRBD1 or TRBD2 (5 bases each). This receptor was taken from an adult with an advanced solid tumor such as melanoma, head and neck, liver or kidney cancer. Sequencing used CD4+ or CD8+ T cells sorted from blood, obtained in a trial of the OX40 agonist ivuxolimab. CDR3 in amino acids: CATSTAAGSSYNEQFF. The CDR3 DNA follows: TGTGCCACCAGCACTGCGGCAGGGAGCTCCTACAATGAGCAGTTCTTC.